This is a list of T cell receptor beta chains from one sample in a study of T cell responses to AZD1222 COVID-19 vaccine. Sequencing used immunoSEQ multiplex PCR; TCRdb keeps in-frame clones, though not all of them. The sample yields some 200,000 clones, approximately 94% seen once. The sample in question was peripheral blood, obtained 28 days after the second dose of the MenACWY control vaccine. These receptors originate from an adult who received the MenACWY meningococcal vaccine as a control. CDR3s include the opening cysteine and the closing phenylalanine or tryptophan. A D gene is named only where the DNA matches it firmly. Clone size is stated in some rows and not others, as once, few, many or a class when expanded.

d_call clone_size j_call v_call cdr3_nt cdr3_aa
TRBD1 . TRBJ1-2 TRBV5-1 TGCGCCAGCAGCTCCATAGGGCAGGGGGCTGATGGCTACACCTTC CASSSIGQGADGYTF
. . TRBJ1-5 TRBV5-1 TGCGCCAGCAGCTTGCAGGATTCTTACAATCAGCCCCAGCATTTT CASSLQDSYNQPQHF
TRBD2 once TRBJ2-5 TRBV5-4 TGTGCCAGCACCCCCCTAGCGGGGGTACAAGAGACCCAGTACTTC CASTPLAGVQETQYF
. . TRBJ1-5 TRBV28 TGTGCCAGCAGTTCTTGGAGAGATAGCAATCAGCCCCAGCATTTT CASSSWRDSNQPQHF
. . TRBJ2-7 TRBV28 TGTGCCAGCCGGACTTTGGGGGAGCAGTACTTC CASRTLGEQYF
. . TRBJ2-1 TRBV20-1 TGCAGTGCTAGTTTTACCCCTGAGCAGTTCTTC CSASFTPEQFF
TRBD1 few TRBJ1-5 TRBV6-1 TGTGCCAGCAGTGAAGCACAGGGGAATCAGCCCCAGCATTTT CASSEAQGNQPQHF
. . TRBJ2-3 TRBV25-1 TGTGCCAGCAGCGGACAGAGGGGGGATACGCAGTATTTT CASSGQRGDTQYF
TRBD2 . TRBJ2-3 TRBV30 TGTGCCTGGAACGCGGGGGGCACAGATACGCAGTATTTT CAWNAGGTDTQYF
. . TRBJ2-7 TRBV7-9 TGTGCCAGCAGCTTCCGGGAGCTAGGGGAGCAGTACTTC CASSFRELGEQYF
TRBD1 . TRBJ2-2 TRBV15 TGTGCCACCAGCCCTCAACAGGGGGTAACCGGGGAGCTGTTTTTT CATSPQQGVTGELFF
. . TRBJ1-5 TRBV6-5 TGTGCCAGCAGCTACAGTTCGGGACCCAATCAGCCCCAGCATTTT CASSYSSGPNQPQHF
. . TRBJ1-1 TRBV19 TGTGCCAGTAGTATAGGGGCACAGCCATCATCTGGGAACACTGAAGCTTTCTTT CASSIGAQPSSGNTEAFF
. . TRBJ1-1 TRBV12-3/TRBV12-4 TGTGCCAGCACGAGGACAGCGAACACTGAAGCTTTCTTT CASTRTANTEAFF
TRBD1 few TRBJ1-4 TRBV5-1 TGCGCCAGCACCAAGGCGACAGGGAGAAATGAAAAACTGTTTTTT CASTKATGRNEKLFF
. . TRBJ1-4 TRBV5-1 TGCGCCAGCAGTCCACAGGGCGATAATGAAAAACTGTTTTTT CASSPQGDNEKLFF
TRBD1 . TRBJ2-4 TRBV7-3 TGTGCCAGCAGCTTAACCCCGACAGGGTTCGGCAAAAACATTCAGTACTTC CASSLTPTGFGKNIQYF
. . TRBJ1-5 TRBV18 TGTGCCAGCTCACACCGGGACGGTTATAGCAATCAGCCCCAGCATTTT CASSHRDGYSNQPQHF
TRBD1 . TRBJ2-7 TRBV28 TGTGCCAGCAGTTTCCGGGACAGGGGCTACGAGCAGTACTTC CASSFRDRGYEQYF
TRBD1 . TRBJ2-2 TRBV9 TGTGCCAGCAGCGTAGAGGGGGACAGGGCCAACACCGGGGAGCTGTTTTTT CASSVEGDRANTGELFF
. . TRBJ2-3 TRBV13 TGTGCCAGCAGCTTAGAAGCCACAGATACGCAGTATTTT CASSLEATDTQYF
. once TRBJ1-2 TRBV20-1 TGCAGTGCTAGTGAACATGCTCGGTATGGCTACACCTTC CSASEHARYGYTF
. . TRBJ1-5 TRBV27 TGTGCCACCGCCCCTAGCTACGATAGCAATCAGCCCCAGCATTTT CATAPSYDSNQPQHF
. . TRBJ1-1 TRBV5-1 TGCGCCAGCAGGCCGGGACGGATGAACACTGAAGCTTTCTTT CASRPGRMNTEAFF
. . TRBJ1-1 TRBV2 TGTGCCAGCAGTCTCGGGAGGGGCGGGAACACTGAAGCTTTCTTT CASSLGRGGNTEAFF
TRBD1 once TRBJ2-2 TRBV28 TGTGCCAGCAGTTCCTGGGACAGGGGGACCGGGGAGCTGTTTTTT CASSSWDRGTGELFF
TRBD1 . TRBJ1-3 TRBV7-8 TGTGCCAGCAGCTGGGGACAGGGGGAAGCTGGAAACACCATATATTTT CASSWGQGEAGNTIYF
. . TRBJ2-5 TRBV28 TGTGCCAGCAGTTTAGGCGGACTAGGGGGTCAAGAGACCCAGTACTTC CASSLGGLGGQETQYF
TRBD1 . TRBJ1-2 TRBV5-1 TGCGCCAGCTCGGGGACAGGGGGCAATGACTATGGCTACACCTTC CASSGTGGNDYGYTF
TRBD1 once TRBJ1-2 TRBV6-5 TGTGCCAGCAGTCTCGTCCAGGGGGCTAACTATGGCTACACCTTC CASSLVQGANYGYTF
. . TRBJ1-6 TRBV29-1 TGCAGCGCTGGGGGCTCCGGGGGTTCACCCCTCCACTTT CSAGGSGGSPLHF
TRBD1 . TRBJ2-1 TRBV7-2 TGTGCCAGCAGCTTAGCGTCCGGGACAGGGAGGTTCTCTGCCTACAATGAGCAGTTCTTC CASSLASGTGRFSAYNEQFF
. . TRBJ2-7 TRBV15 TGTGCCACCAGCAGAGAGGGCGGGGAGACCTACGAGCAGTACTTC CATSREGGETYEQYF
TRBD1 . TRBJ2-7 TRBV4-2 TGTGCCAGCAGCCAGTACAGGGGCTCCTACGAGCAGTACTTC CASSQYRGSYEQYF
TRBD2 . TRBJ2-7 TRBV27 TGTGCCAGCAGCGTGGCTAGCGGGAACTACGAGCAGTACTTC CASSVASGNYEQYF
TRBD1 . TRBJ2-1 TRBV7-6 TGTGCCAGCAGCTTAGGGCAGGGGGACAATGAGCAGTTCTTC CASSLGQGDNEQFF
. . TRBJ1-5 TRBV11-3 TGTGCCAGCAGCTTCCAGGGGTCGAATCAGCCCCAGCATTTT CASSFQGSNQPQHF
. . TRBJ2-7 TRBV7-2 TGTGCCAGCAGCTTAAGCAGCAGCTACGAGCAGTACTTC CASSLSSSYEQYF
TRBD2 . TRBJ2-7 TRBV28 TGTGCCAGCAGTTTCCCTCCGACTAGCGGTCCCTCCTACGAGCAGTACTTC CASSFPPTSGPSYEQYF
TRBD1 . TRBJ1-2 TRBV19 TGTGCCACCAGGACAGGGGAAGGCTACACCTTC CATRTGEGYTF
TRBD2 . TRBJ2-3 TRBV27 TGTGCCAGCAGGCTAGCGGGAGGAATGCAGTATTTT CASRLAGGMQYF
. . TRBJ2-7 TRBV4-1 TGCGCCAGCAGCCAGGCCGGACAGTTTGGGGAGCAGTACTTC CASSQAGQFGEQYF
TRBD1 once TRBJ2-5 TRBV14 TGTGCCAGCAGCCGGGGCAGGGGGCTCCAAGAGACCCAGTACTTC CASSRGRGLQETQYF
. . TRBJ2-3 TRBV5-1 TGCGCCAGCAGCGGGGTGGCAGTGAACACAGATACGCAGTATTTT CASSGVAVNTDTQYF
. . TRBJ2-7 TRBV9 TGTGCCAGCAGCACGGGACTGGGCGAAGGGCAGTACTTC CASSTGLGEGQYF
. . TRBJ1-2 TRBV18 TGTGCCAGCTCACCAGGGACGGACTATGGCTACACCTTC CASSPGTDYGYTF
TRBD1 . TRBJ2-7 TRBV27 TGTGCCAGCAGTTTAGGGACAGGGATGAGGGAGCAGTACTTC CASSLGTGMREQYF
. . TRBJ2-2 TRBV3-1/TRBV3-2 TGTGCCAGCAGCCAAGATCTTGCGGGGCCAAACACCGGGGAGCTGTTTTTT CASSQDLAGPNTGELFF
TRBD2 . TRBJ2-1 TRBV18 TGTGCCAGCTCACCAGGACTAGCGGATTACAATGAGCAGTTCTTC CASSPGLADYNEQFF
. . TRBJ2-4 TRBV6-5 TGTGCCGGGGGGAGCTTAGCCAAAAACATTCAGTACTTC CAGGSLAKNIQYF
. . TRBJ1-3 TRBV11-2 TGTGCCAGCAGCTCGACAGGCTCTGGAAACACCATATATTTT CASSSTGSGNTIYF
TRBD2 . TRBJ2-2 TRBV2 TGTGCCAGCAGTGAACCCGGACTAGCGGTCGGGGAGCTGTTTTTT CASSEPGLAVGELFF
TRBD2 . TRBJ2-7 TRBV5-4 TGTGCCAGTCGGGAGGACGGCTCCTACGAGCAGTACTTC CASREDGSYEQYF
TRBD1 . TRBJ1-3 TRBV4-2 TGTGCCAGCAGCCAAGTGGGGGCCGGGACAGGGAGAAACACCATATATTTT CASSQVGAGTGRNTIYF
TRBD1 . TRBJ2-7 TRBV18 TGTGCCAGCTCACCCACCAGGACAGGGGGTTCCTACGAGCAGTACTTC CASSPTRTGGSYEQYF
TRBD1 . TRBJ2-3 TRBV7-9 TGTGCCAGCAGCCCCAGGACAGGGGGCACAGATACGCAGTATTTT CASSPRTGGTDTQYF
. . TRBJ1-1 TRBV5-4 TGTGCCAGCAGCCTAGGGGGGGGAGGGACCCAAGCTTTCTTT CASSLGGGGTQAFF
. few TRBJ1-1 TRBV27 TGTGCCAGCAGTTTCAGGGGCACTGAAGCTTTCTTT CASSFRGTEAFF
TRBD1 . TRBJ2-7 TRBV28 TGTGCCAGCAGTTTAGCAGGGGGCGACCCCCTCGAGCAGTACTTC CASSLAGGDPLEQYF
. once TRBJ1-4 TRBV19 TGTGCCAGTAGTATAGAAGAGCGTCCTACTGAAAAACTGTTTTTT CASSIEERPTEKLFF